Below, one TCR beta chain is given with its context. V gave up 5 bases and J gave up 8 bases, with 13 bases separating them. Germline assignment: CDR1 SQVTM and CDR2 ANQGSEA. There are 12 residues in the CDR3. This record belongs to a study of early T cells in non-severe SARS-CoV-2 infection. Study as a whole: It was bulk RNA from unsorted whole blood that was sequenced, and the chains were unpaired.

Attached unique molecular identifiers marked individual cDNA molecules. TCRdb ran MiXCR on the 5' RACE reads and lists one entry per CDR3 protein. The sample carries about 79,000 distinct CDR3 sequences, approximately 13% recorded once. The chain recombines TRBV29-1 with TRBJ2-1, with D uncertain. This clonotype was sampled from an adult who was a healthcare worker with PCR-confirmed SARS-CoV-2 infection or an uninfected control (not recorded which). The sample consisted of whole blood. CDR3 nucleotide sequence: TGCAGCGTTCTTCCCGGCCCGCATGAGCAGTTCTTC. As protein: CSVLPGPHEQFF.